These T cell receptor beta chains were read from a single sample in a study of early T cells in non-severe SARS-CoV-2 infection. TCRdb recomputed calls from the 5' RACE reads with MiXCR, one row per CDR3 protein. There are 64,000 or so distinct CDR3 sequences in the sample; 10% to 12% occur only once, and 2.9% lies in the top ten. Specimen: whole blood, collected at baseline. These receptor sequences come from an adult who was a healthcare worker with PCR-confirmed SARS-CoV-2 infection or an uninfected control (not recorded which). The CDR3 runs from the conserved cysteine through the conserved F or W. D genes are given only for firm matches. Where a row states a size, it is once, few, many or the class of an expanded clone; other rows omit it.

V,J,D,size,DNA,CDR3
TRBV30,TRBJ2-1,TRBD2,few,TGTGCCTGGAGTGTACCCCCTCGGGGGGTCAATGAGCAGTTCTTC,CAWSVPPRGVNEQFF
TRBV7-8,TRBJ2-5,TRBD1,NA,TGTGCCAGCAGCTTACCTGTCCCCGCTAGGGGGCGAAAGACCCAGTACTTC,CASSLPVPARGRKTQYF
TRBV19,TRBJ1-5,NA,few,TGTGCCAGTGGAATAACAGGGTCAAGCAATCAGCCCCAGCATTTT,CASGITGSSNQPQHF
TRBV20-1,TRBJ2-5,TRBD2,many,TGCAGTGCCCGCAGCGGGGGGCGAGAGACCCAGTACTTC,CSARSGGRETQYF
TRBV29-1,TRBJ1-2,NA,few,TGCAGCGTGGGAGGGGACGTTGGCTACACCTTC,CSVGGDVGYTF
TRBV12-3/TRBV12-4,TRBJ2-3,TRBD1,NA,TGTGCCAGCAGTTTGGACAGGCAAACTAGCACAGATACGCAGTATTTT,CASSLDRQTSTDTQYF
TRBV12-3/TRBV12-4,TRBJ1-6,TRBD1,NA,TGTGCCAGCAGGCCACCGGGACAGGGGGAAACCCTCCACTTT,CASRPPGQGETLHF
TRBV6-5,TRBJ1-2,NA,few,TGTGCCAGCAGGGACGGAAGTCATGGCTACACCTTC,CASRDGSHGYTF
TRBV6-1,TRBJ1-4,NA,few,TGTGCCAGCAGTGAAGTGAGGGGGGAAAAACTGTTTTTT,CASSEVRGEKLFF
TRBV7-9,TRBJ2-5,TRBD2,NA,TGTGCCAGCAGCTTAGCGCTAGCGGGTGAAGAGACCCAGTACTTC,CASSLALAGEETQYF
TRBV7-9,TRBJ2-1,NA,NA,TGTGCCAGCAGCTCGACGACTAGAAGCTCCTACAATGAGCAGTTCTTC,CASSSTTRSSYNEQFF
TRBV20-1,TRBJ2-5,TRBD2,medium-sized,TGCAGTGCTAAGGGGACTAGCGGACAAGAGACCCAGTACTTC,CSAKGTSGQETQYF
TRBV12-3/TRBV12-4,TRBJ1-3,NA,many,TGTGCCAGCAGTTTGAGCTCTGGAAACACCATATATTTT,CASSLSSGNTIYF
TRBV6-5,TRBJ1-6,TRBD1,few,TGTGCCAGCAGTTTTGGACAGGATTATAATTCACCCCTCCACTTT,CASSFGQDYNSPLHF
TRBV7-8,TRBJ2-3,TRBD1,NA,TGTGCCAGCAGCTTGGACGGGACAGGGTATCCCACAGATACGCAGTATTTT,CASSLDGTGYPTDTQYF
TRBV11-2,TRBJ2-5,TRBD2,few,TGTGCCAGCAGCCTTGGAAGGCTAGCGGGTATTCAGACCCAGTACTTC,CASSLGRLAGIQTQYF
TRBV7-9,TRBJ1-1,NA,NA,TGTGCCAGCAGCCGTGGGGGGGACACGGTCTTCTTT,CASSRGGDTVFF
TRBV5-4,TRBJ2-1,NA,many,TGTGCCAGCAGCCCCGGGGCTGCCCTGTATACCAATGAGCAGTTCTTC,CASSPGAALYTNEQFF
TRBV7-9,TRBJ2-3,TRBD2,few,TGTGCCAGCAGCCCACGTAGACTAGCGGGGGGCACAGATACGCAGTATTTT,CASSPRRLAGGTDTQYF
TRBV5-4,TRBJ2-5,NA,NA,TGTGCCAGCAGCTTGGCGAGGGTCAGCCAAGAGACCCAGTACTTC,CASSLARVSQETQYF
TRBV5-6,TRBJ2-1,TRBD1,few,TGTGCCAGCAGCTTACCGGGACAGCCCTACAATGAGCAGTTCTTC,CASSLPGQPYNEQFF
TRBV15,TRBJ2-7,TRBD2,many,TGTGCCACCGGACTAGCGGGGGGTCAGGCCGAGCAGTACTTC,CATGLAGGQAEQYF
TRBV9,TRBJ2-1,TRBD1,NA,TGTGCCAGCAGCGTAGAGGTGACAGGGCCGAATGAGCAGTTCTTC,CASSVEVTGPNEQFF
TRBV6-2/TRBV6-3,TRBJ2-1,NA,many,TGTGCCAGCCTAGAGTCCGGGGGCTGGAATGAGCAGTTCTTC,CASLESGGWNEQFF
TRBV11-1,TRBJ1-6,NA,NA,TGTGCCAGCAGCCGGCCGCAGGGGAATTCACCCCTCCACTTT,CASSRPQGNSPLHF
TRBV20-1,TRBJ2-5,NA,few,TGCAGTGCTAGTAATGCAGGGTGGGGGGAGACCCAGTACTTC,CSASNAGWGETQYF
TRBV3-1,TRBJ1-2,NA,NA,TGTGCCAGCAGCTTTCGCGGGGATAACTATGGCTACACCTTC,CASSFRGDNYGYTF
TRBV5-1,TRBJ2-3,NA,few,TGCGCCAGCCTTGACTACCCAGAAGATACGCAGTATTTT,CASLDYPEDTQYF
TRBV10-3,TRBJ1-4,TRBD1,few,TGTGCCACCGAGGGGGCCGGTGAAAAACTGTTTTTT,CATEGAGEKLFF
TRBV9,TRBJ1-4,NA,NA,TGTGCCAGCAGCCCCCCCGCCAATGAAAAACTGTTTTTT,CASSPPANEKLFF
TRBV7-2,TRBJ2-7,NA,NA,TGTGCCAGCAGCTTAGCGGCAGGAGGTAGCTACGAGCAGTACTTC,CASSLAAGGSYEQYF
TRBV7-9,TRBJ1-1,NA,many,TGTGCCAGCAGCTTATCCAGGGATCCGAACACTGAAGCTTTCTTT,CASSLSRDPNTEAFF
TRBV30,TRBJ2-3,NA,NA,TGTGCCGTACAAGAGACAGATACGCAGTATTTT,CAVQETDTQYF
TRBV7-9,TRBJ1-4,NA,NA,TGTGCCAGCAGTCCCCTTGACGGGGGTGAAAAACTGTTTTTT,CASSPLDGGEKLFF
TRBV6-5,TRBJ2-1,NA,few,TGTGCCAGCAGTCCTTCTCGTGGAGGGCTGGGAAGCTACAATGAGCAGTTCTTC,CASSPSRGGLGSYNEQFF
TRBV3-1,TRBJ2-3,NA,NA,TGTGCCAGCAGCCAAGAGGGAGATACGCAGTATTTT,CASSQEGDTQYF
TRBV12-3/TRBV12-4,TRBJ2-7,NA,NA,TGTGCCAGCGGTCACAGAACCTACGAGCAGTACTTC,CASGHRTYEQYF
TRBV20-1,TRBJ2-3,TRBD2,NA,TGCAGTGCTAGTCGCGGGGGAAGCACAGATACGCAGTATTTT,CSASRGGSTDTQYF
TRBV20-1,TRBJ2-3,NA,many,TGCAGTGCTAGTGCCACCACAGATACGCAGTATTTT,CSASATTDTQYF
TRBV7-2,TRBJ2-5,TRBD1,many,TGTGCCAGCAGCTCCGGGGACAGGTCGAGGGAGACCCAGTACTTC,CASSSGDRSRETQYF
TRBV5-1,TRBJ2-2,NA,few,TGCGCCAGCAGACTGCCGTTTGGCGGGGAGCTGTTTTTT,CASRLPFGGELFF
TRBV7-8,TRBJ2-3,NA,many,TGTGCCAGCAGCACCCAGGGGAGCAGACGCACAGATACGCAGTATTTT,CASSTQGSRRTDTQYF
TRBV27,TRBJ1-1,TRBD1,NA,TGTGCCAGCAGAAACAGGGGAAACACTGAAGCTTTCTTT,CASRNRGNTEAFF
TRBV20-1,TRBJ2-3,TRBD2,NA,TGCAGTGCTAGTCGGGGGGGCTACACAGATACGCAGTATTTT,CSASRGGYTDTQYF
TRBV11-2,TRBJ2-1,TRBD2,many,TGTGCCAGCAGCACCGGGGTGGCTAGCGGGGGATGGGAGCAGTTCTTC,CASSTGVASGGWEQFF
TRBV12-3/TRBV12-4,TRBJ1-4,NA,many,TGTGCCAGCAGTTTAGCGGACAGTAATGAAAAACTGTTTTTT,CASSLADSNEKLFF
TRBV20-1,TRBJ2-7,NA,NA,TGCAGTGCTAGAGATTTACGGTCCTACGAGCAGTACTTC,CSARDLRSYEQYF
TRBV10-3,TRBJ2-7,TRBD1,many,TGTGCCGTCACGGGGGACAGGGTCACGGACGAGCAGTACTTC,CAVTGDRVTDEQYF
TRBV29-1,TRBJ1-1,NA,NA,TGCAGCGCCTACATGAACACTGAAGCTTTCTTT,CSAYMNTEAFF
TRBV4-3,TRBJ2-7,NA,many,TGCGCCAGCAGCCAGATACAGTGGGCCTACGAGCAGTACTTC,CASSQIQWAYEQYF
TRBV12-3/TRBV12-4,TRBJ1-2,NA,NA,TGTGCCAGCAGTTCCCCAACCCGGCCAGGTGGGAACTATGGCTACACCTTC,CASSSPTRPGGNYGYTF
TRBV7-8,TRBJ1-1,TRBD1,NA,TGTGCCAGCAGCCCTTGGACAGGGGGCACCCCGGGAGCTTTCTTT,CASSPWTGGTPGAFF